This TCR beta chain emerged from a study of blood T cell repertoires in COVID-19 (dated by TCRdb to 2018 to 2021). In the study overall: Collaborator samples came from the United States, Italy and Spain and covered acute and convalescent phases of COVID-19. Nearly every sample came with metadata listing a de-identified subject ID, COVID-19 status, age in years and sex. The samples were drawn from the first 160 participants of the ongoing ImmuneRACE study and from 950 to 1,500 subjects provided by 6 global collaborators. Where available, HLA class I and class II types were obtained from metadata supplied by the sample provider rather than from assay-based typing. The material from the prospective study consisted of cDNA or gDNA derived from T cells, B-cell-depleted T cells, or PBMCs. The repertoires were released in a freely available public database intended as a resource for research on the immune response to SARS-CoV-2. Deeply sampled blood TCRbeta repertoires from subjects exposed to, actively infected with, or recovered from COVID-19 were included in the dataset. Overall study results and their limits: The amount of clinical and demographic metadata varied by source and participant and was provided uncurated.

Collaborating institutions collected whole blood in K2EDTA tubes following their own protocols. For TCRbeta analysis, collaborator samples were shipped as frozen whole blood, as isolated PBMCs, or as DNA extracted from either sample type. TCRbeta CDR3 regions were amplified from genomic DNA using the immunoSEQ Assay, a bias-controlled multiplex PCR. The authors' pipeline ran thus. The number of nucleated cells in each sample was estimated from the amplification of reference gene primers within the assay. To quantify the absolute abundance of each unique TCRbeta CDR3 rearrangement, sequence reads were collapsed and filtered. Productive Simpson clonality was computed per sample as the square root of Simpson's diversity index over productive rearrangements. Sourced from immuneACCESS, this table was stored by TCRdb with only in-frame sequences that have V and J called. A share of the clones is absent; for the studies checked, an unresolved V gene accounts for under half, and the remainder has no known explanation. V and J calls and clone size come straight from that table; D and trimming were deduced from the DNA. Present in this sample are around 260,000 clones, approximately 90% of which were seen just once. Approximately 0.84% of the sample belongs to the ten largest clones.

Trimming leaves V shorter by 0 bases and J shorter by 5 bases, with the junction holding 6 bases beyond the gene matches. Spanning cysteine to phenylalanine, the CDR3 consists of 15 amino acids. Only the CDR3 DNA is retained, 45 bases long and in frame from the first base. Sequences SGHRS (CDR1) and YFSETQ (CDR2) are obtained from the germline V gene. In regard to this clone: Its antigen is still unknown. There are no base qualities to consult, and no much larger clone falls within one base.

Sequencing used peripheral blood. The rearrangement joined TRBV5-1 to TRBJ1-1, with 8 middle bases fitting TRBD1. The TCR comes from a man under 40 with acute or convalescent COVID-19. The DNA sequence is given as TGCGCCAGCAGCTTGGCCCCAGGGGGCGGAACTGAAGCTTTCTTT. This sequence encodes CASSLAPGGGTEAFF.